This T cell receptor beta chain was sequenced during a study of graft-versus-host responses after intestinal transplantation. Study-wide background: Uniformly, recipients were administered anti-thymocyte globulin induction with subsequent tacrolimus and steroids for 2 to 3 years. Points from the study as a whole: Investigators detected GvH clones in recipient marrow, with some emerging earlier in ileum or blood. Early declines in HvG clones that occurred post-transplant were associated with peak circulating GvH clone levels.

On this clone: Its antigen is not identified.

This CDR3 spans 16 amino acids. The V and J ends lost 5 bases and 4 bases respectively, with 20 bases between them. CDR1 is MDHEN, CDR2 SYDVKM, per germline. Sequencing was performed with immunoSEQ multiplex PCR; in TCRdb, only in-frame clones are kept and a portion is missing. This table holds about 88,000 clones, just under 95% found once. This chain uses TRBV28 with TRBJ2-5, with D perhaps assigned TRBD1 or TRBD2 (5 bases each). This receptor was taken from a human donor who received an intestinal transplant. The source material was unstimulated CD4+ T cells sorted from spleen or lymph node cells, sampled before intestinal transplant. The CDR3 spells CASSPGVTRRGETQYF. CDR3 coding DNA: TGTGCCAGCAGTCCCGGGGTCACCCGAAGGGGAGAGACCCAGTACTTC.